These 26 T cell receptor beta chains came from one sample sequenced in a study of PD-1 blockade in mismatch repair-deficient tumors. Using immunoSEQ multiplex PCR, the repertoire was profiled, and TCRdb retains in-frame clones only, with some absent. The top ten hold about 5% of the sample, which has tens of thousands of clones, more than 75% seen once. Material: peripheral blood, obtained 2 weeks after starting pembrolizumab. The source of these receptors is an adult with mismatch repair-deficient cancer.

The chain links TRBV2 to TRBJ2-7; 14 bases match TRBD2. Germline CDR1 and CDR2: SNHLY and FYNNEI. The CDR3 has 15 residues. The trim removed 6 bases at V and 7 bases at J, leaving 8 bases unmatched. In nucleotides, the CDR3 is TGTGCCAGCAGACCCGGGACTAGCGGGAGTGGGGAGCAGTACTTC. This translates into CASRPGTSGSGEQYF.

This sequence joins TRBV7-5 and TRBJ1-2; no check of the table's D call, TRBD1, against the DNA was made. TRBV7-5 has pseudogene status. The CDR3 has 11 residues. This CDR3 is CAGTGTSGYTF. The CDR3 nucleotides read TGTGCCGGGACAGGGACTTCGGGCTACACCTTC.

This clone was observed a few times. The rearrangement uses TRBV7-9 and TRBJ1-4; D remains unclear. V lost 8 bases to trimming and J lost 5 bases, with 6 bases between them. This CDR3 has 11 amino acids. Germline CDR1 and CDR2: SEHNR and FQNEAQ (reference sequence). The DNA for the CDR3 is TGTGCCAGCTCCAGGAATGAAAAACTGTTTTTT. The encoded protein is CASSRNEKLFF. The whole variable domain, remainder taken from reference TRBV7-9 and TRBJ1-4, is DTGVSQNPRHKITKRGQNVTFRCDPISEHNRLYWYRQTLGQGPEFLTYFQNEAQLEKSRLLSDRFSAERPKGSFSTLEIQRTEQGDSAMYLCASSRNEKLFFGSGTQLSVL.

CDR3 DNA: TGTGCCAGTAGTCCCACTACAGGGGGTGAGGCCAAAAACATTCAGTACTTC. This sequence encodes CASSPTTGGEAKNIQYF. The chain joins TRBV19 to TRBJ2-4; 8 bases align to TRBD1. Looked up from germline, CDR1 is LNHDA and CDR2 is SQIVND (reference sequence). This CDR3 is built from 17 residues. The J segment lost 1 base and the V segment lost 5 bases, leaving 10 bases of the junction unmatched.

The gene calls are TRBV6-5 and TRBJ1-1; maybe TRBD1 (6 bases). The V gene lost 0 bases and the J gene lost 1 base, with 9 bases spanning the gap. The CDR3 covers 15 residues. Germline CDR1 reads MNHEY; CDR2 reads SVGAGI. CDR3 sequence reads: CASSYSQGRNTEAFF. The CDR3 bases are TGTGCCAGCAGTTACTCTCAGGGGAGGAACACTGAAGCTTTCTTT.

The V gene is TRBV30, the J gene TRBJ2-7; TRBD2 aligns across 7 bases. V lost 2 bases, J lost 2 bases, and 3 bases stayed unmatched. There are 13 residues in the CDR3. The germline V gene encodes CDR1 GTSNPN and CDR2 SVGIG (reference sequence). CDR3 bases: TGTGCCTGGAGTACGGGGGGACCCTACGAGCAGTACTTC. Amino acids: CAWSTGGPYEQYF.

The V call is TRBV11-2, the J call TRBJ2-7; D remains ambiguous. Germline V CDR1 and CDR2: SGHAT, FQNNGV. CDR3 size: 13 residues. The ends were cut back, 5 bases at V and 5 bases at J, with 13 bases in the middle. DNA of the CDR3: TGTGCCAGCAGCCAGTTGCGTGGTAACGAGCAGTACTTC. Translation: CASSQLRGNEQYF.

This clone appeared once. The rearrangement links TRBV6-1 to TRBJ1-2, with a possible D match to TRBD1 (5 bases). Germline-derived CDR1 and CDR2 are MNHNS and SASEGT. V was shortened by 1 base and J by 7 bases, with 10 bases between the two germline ends. This CDR3 has 13 residues. The CDR3 nucleotides are TGTGCCAGCAGTGAAGTGGGGGGGACTGGCTACACCTTC. Its translation: CASSEVGGTGYTF.

V gene TRBV5-1 combines with J gene TRBJ2-1; 12 bases line up with TRBD1. The CDR3 is 17 amino acids. In germline, CDR1 is SGHRS, CDR2 YFSETQ. V lost 4 bases and J lost 9; bases outside the gene matches: 14. The CDR3 is CASSPEGDRGRVSEQFF. Here the CDR3 DNA reads TGCGCCAGCAGCCCGGAGGGGGACAGGGGGCGAGTAAGTGAGCAGTTCTTC. The variable domain in full, completed from reference TRBV5-1 and TRBJ2-1, reads KAGVTQTPRYLIKTRGQQVTLSCSPISGHRSVSWYQQTPGQGLQFLFEYFSETQRNKGNFPGRFSGRQFSNSRSEMNVSTLELGDSALYLCASSPEGDRGRVSEQFFGPGTRLTVL.

The chain links TRBV30 to TRBJ2-7, with D possibly matching TRBD1 (7 bases). CDR1 is GTSNPN and CDR2 is SVGIG in the germline V gene (reference sequence). This CDR3 is built from 14 residues. The V and J ends lost 0 bases and 6 bases respectively, with 15 bases between them. CDR3 in DNA: TGTGCCTGGAGTGTGAAGGGGGCGCGGGGCGAGCAGTACTTC. Encoded protein: CAWSVKGARGEQYF. The full variable domain, with the rest looked up from reference TRBV30 and TRBJ2-7, is SQTIHQWPATLVQPVGSPLSLECTVEGTSNPNLYWYRQAAGRGLQLLFYSVGIGQISSEVPQNLSASRPQDRQFILSSKKLLLSDSGFYLCAWSVKGARGEQYFGPGTRLTVT.

This clone has just one count. One end of the junction varies from germline; a read error may be responsible. This rearrangement joins TRBV30 to TRBJ2-2; 10 bases are shared with TRBD2. The CDR3 spans 16 residues. CDR1 is GTSNPN, CDR2 SVGIG, per germline (reference sequence). Written as DNA, the CDR3 is TGTGCCTGGAGACTGGAGAGCGGGAGGGCCGGACGGGGAGCTGTTTTT. This translates into CAWRLESGRAGRGAVF. The whole variable domain, remainder taken from reference TRBV30 and TRBJ2-2, is SQTIHQWPATLVQPVGSPLSLECTVEGTSNPNLYWYRQAAGRGLQLLFYSVGIGQISSEVPQNLSASRPQDRQFILSSKKLLLSDSGFYLCAWRLESGRAGRGAVFGEGSRLTVL.

This clone has more than one count but fewer than ten. The chain couples TRBV2 to TRBJ2-7, with 12 bases aligning to TRBD2. The V gene end was trimmed by 4 bases and the J gene end by 3 bases; junction bases not matched to a gene: 4. The CDR3 loop spans 15 amino acids. Germline CDR1 is SNHLY and CDR2 is FYNNEI. The CDR3: CASSARLAGVYEQYF. CDR3 sequence (DNA): TGTGCCAGCAGTGCACGACTAGCGGGAGTCTACGAGCAGTACTTC.

The J gene is TRBJ2-2, the V gene TRBV14, with D possibly matching TRBD1 (6 bases). With 5 bases removed from V and 6 bases from J, the gap between germline ends came to 16 bases. CDR3 length: 15 amino acids. CDR1 is SGHDN, CDR2 FVKESK, per germline. The CDR3, as DNA: TGTGCCAGCAGCAGGGACATAGGAAGGGCCGGGGAGCTGTTTTTT. Its protein product is CASSRDIGRAGELFF. The whole variable domain, remainder taken from reference TRBV14 and TRBJ2-2, is EAGVTQFPSHSVIEKGQTVTLRCDPISGHDNLYWYRRVMGKEIKFLLHFVKESKQDESGMPNNRFLAERTGGTYSTLKVQPAELEDSGVYFCASSRDIGRAGELFFGEGSRLTVL.

Concerning this clone itself: Other nucleotide sequences from this sample produce the same CDR3. The V gene is TRBV19, the J gene TRBJ2-4; possible D gene TRBD1, 6 bases. Trimming took off 4 bases at V and 2 bases at J, with 9 bases between the two ends. The CDR3 runs to 14 residues. The germline V gene has CDR1 LNHDA and CDR2 SQIVND (reference sequence). The CDR3 here is CASSNQGTKNIQYF. CDR3 DNA sequence: TGTGCCAGTAGTAACCAGGGGACCAAAAACATTCAGTACTTC.

In its sample, this clone was seen a few times. The genes are TRBV6-1 and TRBJ2-1; D call uncertain. The V end was cut by 4 bases, the J end by 0 bases, with 10 bases between. Germline V lookup: CDR1 MNHNS, CDR2 SASEGT. The length of the CDR3 is 15 residues. CDR3 DNA: TGTGCCAGCAGTGTTAGCCCCGACTCCTACAATGAGCAGTTCTTC. This sequence encodes CASSVSPDSYNEQFF.

The chain is built from TRBV6-1 and TRBJ2-7, with TRBD1 identical over 10 bases. V lost 6 bases to trimming and J lost 4 bases; unmatched junction nucleotides: 6. Germline CDR1 reads MNHNS; CDR2 reads SASEGT. The CDR3 length is 14 residues. In DNA form, the CDR3 reads TGTGCCAGCAGCTACGGGACAGGGGTTTACGAGCAGTACTTC. Translating it yields CASSYGTGVYEQYF.

The chain uses TRBV6-6 and TRBJ2-7; 8 positions match TRBD1. CDR1 is MNHNY, CDR2 SVGAGI, per germline (reference sequence). The CDR3 contains 13 residues. The V and J ends lost 5 bases and 4 bases, in that order; junction bases with no gene match: 4. The CDR3 DNA sequence: TGTGCCAGCAGTCGGGACAGGTCGTACGAGCAGTACTTC. Encoded protein: CASSRDRSYEQYF.

V usage is TRBV27 and J usage is TRBJ2-5; TRBD2 matches at 12 bases. Losses at the gene ends were 5 bases for V and 3 bases for J; bases not matched to a gene: 4. CDR1 and CDR2 (germline): MNHEY, SMNVEV (reference sequence). The CDR3 has 15 amino acids. The CDR3 sequence: CASSTTSGRKETQYF. The CDR3 region has the DNA TGTGCCAGCAGTACCACTAGCGGGAGGAAAGAGACCCAGTACTTC.

This clone was picked up a small number of times. This chain joins TRBV6-5 and TRBJ1-1; D call uncertain. Trimming cost V 6 bases and J 1 base, with 6 bases left between them. Per the germline V gene, CDR1 is MNHEY and CDR2 is SVGAGI. The CDR3 has 12 residues. The CDR3 DNA is TGTGCCAGCAGCGGAAAGAACACTGAAGCTTTCTTT. It specifies CASSGKNTEAFF.

The chain uses TRBV30 and TRBJ2-2; 7 bases are a match to TRBD1. V shed 4 bases, J shed 5 bases, and the junction held 7 bases outside the gene matches. This CDR3 region has 14 residues. Germline V gives CDR1 GTSNPN, CDR2 SVGIG (reference sequence). The chain's CDR3 is CAWKEGGRTGELFF. The CDR3 DNA reads TGTGCCTGGAAGGAAGGGGGCAGAACCGGGGAGCTGTTTTTT. Full variable domain (rest looked up from reference TRBV30 and TRBJ2-2): SQTIHQWPATLVQPVGSPLSLECTVEGTSNPNLYWYRQAAGRGLQLLFYSVGIGQISSEVPQNLSASRPQDRQFILSSKKLLLSDSGFYLCAWKEGGRTGELFFGEGSRLTVL.

The chain employs TRBV7-3 and TRBJ2-1, with 7 nucleotides matching TRBD2. This CDR3 spans 16 amino acids. Unmatched junction bases numbered 15, after V lost 5 bases and J lost 8 bases. Germline V gives CDR1 SGHTA, CDR2 FQGTGA. The CDR3 is CASSAPGAGVIDEQFF. In DNA form, the CDR3 reads TGTGCCAGCAGCGCCCCCGGGGCGGGAGTTATAGATGAGCAGTTCTTC.

The CDR3 bases are TGTGCCAGCAGCTCAAGGGTGGAAGGCGGGGAGCTGTTTTTT. This codes for CASSSRVEGGELFF. The chain is built from TRBV7-9 and TRBJ2-2; unclear D gene. The V gene lost 4 bases and the J gene lost 7 bases, with 13 bases spanning the gap. The germline CDR1 and CDR2 sequences are SEHNR and FQNEAQ (reference sequence). The CDR3 spans 14 residues.

V gene TRBV7-2 combines with J gene TRBJ2-2; D remains unclear. Germline loops: CDR1 SGHTA, CDR2 FQGNSA. The V and J ends lost 5 bases and 8 bases respectively, with 9 bases between them. The CDR3 contains 12 residues. CDR3 amino acids: CASSQDWGELFF. DNA for the CDR3: TGTGCCAGCAGCCAAGACTGGGGGGAGCTGTTTTTT.

The V call is TRBV29-1, the J call TRBJ2-3, with 7 nucleotides matching TRBD1. The CDR3 runs 14 residues. After removal of 6 bases from V and 0 bases from J, the junction contained 6 bases not matched to a gene. Germline lookup yields CDR1 SQVTM and CDR2 ANQGSEA. The CDR3 loop is CSVGQSQSTDTQYF. Written as DNA, the CDR3 is TGCAGCGTGGGACAGTCCCAAAGCACAGATACGCAGTATTTT.

This chain joins TRBV4-2 and TRBJ2-2, with D possibly TRBD2 on 5 matching bases. The V gene lost 1 base and the J gene lost 6 bases, with 15 bases spanning the gap. There are 16 residues in the CDR3. The germline V gene has CDR1 LGHNA and CDR2 YNFKEQ. CDR3 sequence: CASSQVQLVSPGELFF. CDR3 coding DNA: TGTGCCAGCAGCCAAGTCCAACTAGTTTCCCCCGGGGAGCTGTTTTTT.

The rearrangement joins TRBV30 to TRBJ2-6; the D is unclear. CDR1 and CDR2 (germline): GTSNPN, SVGIG (reference sequence). There are 15 residues in the CDR3. V was shortened by 0 bases and J by 2 bases, with 8 bases between the two germline ends. CDR3 amino acids: CAWSVPRTGANVLTF. The CDR3 DNA reads as TGTGCCTGGAGTGTACCCCGAACTGGGGCCAACGTCCTGACTTTC.